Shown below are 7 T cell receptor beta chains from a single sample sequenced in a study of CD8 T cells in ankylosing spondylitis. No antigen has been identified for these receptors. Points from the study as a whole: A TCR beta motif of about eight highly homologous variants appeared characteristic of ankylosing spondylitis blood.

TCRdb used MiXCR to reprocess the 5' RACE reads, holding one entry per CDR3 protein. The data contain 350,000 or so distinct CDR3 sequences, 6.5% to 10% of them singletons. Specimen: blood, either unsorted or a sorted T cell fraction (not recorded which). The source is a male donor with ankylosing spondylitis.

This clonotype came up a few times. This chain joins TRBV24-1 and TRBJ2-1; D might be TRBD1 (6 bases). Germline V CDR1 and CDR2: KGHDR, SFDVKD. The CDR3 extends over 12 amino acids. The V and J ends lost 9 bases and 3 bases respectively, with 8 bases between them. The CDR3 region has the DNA TGTGCCACCGGGACATACTACAATGAGCAGTTCTTC. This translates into CATGTYYNEQFF.

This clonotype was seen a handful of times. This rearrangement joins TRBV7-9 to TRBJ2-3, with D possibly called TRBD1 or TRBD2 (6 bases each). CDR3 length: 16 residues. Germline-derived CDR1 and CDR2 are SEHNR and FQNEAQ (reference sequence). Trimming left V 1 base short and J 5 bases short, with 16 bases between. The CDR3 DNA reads TGTGCCAGCAGCTTAGGGGCCCGCGGAGGGGGAGATACGCAGTATTTT. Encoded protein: CASSLGARGGGDTQYF.

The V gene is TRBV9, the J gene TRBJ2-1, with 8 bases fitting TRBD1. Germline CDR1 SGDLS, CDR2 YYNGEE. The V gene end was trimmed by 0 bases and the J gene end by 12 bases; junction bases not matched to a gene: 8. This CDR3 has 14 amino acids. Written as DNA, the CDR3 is TGTGCCAGCAGCGTAGAAGGACAGGGCTGGAGGCAGTTCTTC. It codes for CASSVEGQGWRQFF.

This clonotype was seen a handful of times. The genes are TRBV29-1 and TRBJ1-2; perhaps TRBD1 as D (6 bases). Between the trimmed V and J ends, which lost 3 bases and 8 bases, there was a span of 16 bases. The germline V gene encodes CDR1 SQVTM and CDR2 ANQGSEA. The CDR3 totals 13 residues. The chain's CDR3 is CSVDGVGAIGYTF. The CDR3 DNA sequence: TGCAGCGTTGACGGGGTGGGGGCGATCGGCTACACCTTC.

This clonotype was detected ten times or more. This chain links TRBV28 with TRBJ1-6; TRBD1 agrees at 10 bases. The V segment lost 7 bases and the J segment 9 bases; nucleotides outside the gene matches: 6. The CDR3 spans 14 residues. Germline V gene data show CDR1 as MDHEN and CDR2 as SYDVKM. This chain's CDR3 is CASIPGQGSSPLHF. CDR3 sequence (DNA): TGTGCCAGCATTCCGGGACAGGGGAGTTCACCCCTCCACTTT.

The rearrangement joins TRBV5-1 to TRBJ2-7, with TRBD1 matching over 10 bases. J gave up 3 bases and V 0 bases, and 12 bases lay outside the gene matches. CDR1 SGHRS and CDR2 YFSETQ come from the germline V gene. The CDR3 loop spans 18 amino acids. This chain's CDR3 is CASSLGSFGTGVSYEQYF. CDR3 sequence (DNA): TGCGCCAGCAGCTTGGGGTCATTTGGGACAGGGGTAAGCTACGAGCAGTACTTC.

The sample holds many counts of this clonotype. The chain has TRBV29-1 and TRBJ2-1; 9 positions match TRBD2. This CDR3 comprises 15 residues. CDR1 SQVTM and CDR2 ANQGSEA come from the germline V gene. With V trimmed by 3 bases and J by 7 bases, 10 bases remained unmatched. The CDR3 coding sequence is TGCAGCGTTGAGAGGCGCCCTAGCGGGATAAATGAGCAGTTCTTC. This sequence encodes CSVERRPSGINEQFF.